Listed below are T cell receptor beta chains from one sample, sequenced in a study of CD8+CD57+ T cells in acquired aplastic anemia. TCRdb re-derived calls from the reads in MiXCR, one entry per CDR3 protein. This table has roughly 220,000 distinct CDR3 sequences, around three fifths appearing once. Sequenced sample: sorted CD4+, CD8+, or CD8+CD57+ T cells (not recorded which) from PBMCs. These receptors were collected from a human donor with aplastic anemia. Both conserved end residues are part of each CDR3. A D gene is named only where the DNA matches it firmly. Some rows have no size entry. The others give once, few or many, or a class for an expanded clone.

V	D	J	size	CDR3	DNA
TRBV15	NA	TRBJ2-6	few	CATSREKGSGANVLTF	TGTGCCACCAGCAGAGAGAAAGGCTCTGGGGCCAACGTCCTGACTTTC
TRBV7-9	NA	TRBJ2-7	NA	CASLTDLNYEQYF	TGTGCCAGCCTAACGGACTTGAACTACGAGCAGTACTTC
TRBV7-6	TRBD1	TRBJ2-7	NA	CASSQGQGAIYEQYF	TGTGCCAGCAGCCAGGGACAGGGGGCGATCTACGAGCAGTACTTC
TRBV29-1	NA	TRBJ2-2	NA	CSVVMNTGELFF	TGCAGCGTTGTGATGAACACCGGGGAGCTGTTTTTT
TRBV9	NA	TRBJ1-2	NA	CASSGTETSYGYTF	TGTGCCAGCAGCGGAACGGAGACTTCCTATGGCTACACCTTC
TRBV29-1	NA	TRBJ2-2	few	CSVAWTTNTGELFF	TGCAGCGTTGCGTGGACTACTAACACCGGGGAGCTGTTTTTT
TRBV7-3	NA	TRBJ2-1	NA	CASSLTMSNEQFF	TGTGCCAGCAGCTTAACTATGAGCAATGAGCAGTTCTTC
TRBV12-3/TRBV12-4	NA	TRBJ2-3	NA	CASSSSTGGTDTQYF	NA
TRBV9	NA	TRBJ2-2	NA	CASSPTTRTGELFF	TGTGCCAGCAGCCCAACCACACGAACCGGGGAGCTGTTTTTT
TRBV6-5	NA	TRBJ2-5	NA	CASSYSTGETQYF	TGTGCCAGCAGTTACTCGACGGGAGAGACCCAGTACTTC
TRBV7-9	NA	TRBJ2-7	NA	CASSSKTSLSYEQYF	TGTGCCAGCAGCTCCAAGACTAGTCTCTCCTACGAGCAGTACTTC
TRBV6-5	NA	TRBJ2-2	NA	CASSRSSWELFF	TGTGCCAGCAGTAGATCTTCGTGGGAGCTGTTTTTT
TRBV2	NA	TRBJ1-1	NA	CARQKNTEAFF	TGTGCCAGGCAGAAGAACACTGAAGCTTTCTTT
TRBV5-1	NA	TRBJ1-5	many	CASSLGGVTQPQHF	TGCGCCAGCAGCTTGGGGGGGGTTACTCAGCCCCAGCATTTT
TRBV4-1	NA	TRBJ1-1	once	CASSQGTENTEAFF	TGCGCCAGCAGCCAAGGGACAGAGAACACTGAAGCTTTCTTT
TRBV24-1	NA	TRBJ2-3	NA	CATSVLGDTQYF	TGTGCCACCAGTGTCTTGGGAGATACGCAGTATTTT
TRBV7-2	TRBD2	TRBJ2-7	NA	CASSEDGRPPRGEQYF	TGTGCCAGCAGTGAGGACGGGAGGCCCCCGAGAGGAGAGCAGTACTTC
TRBV6-5	NA	TRBJ2-7	NA	CASSHPDSSYEQYF	TGTGCCAGCAGTCACCCTGACAGCTCCTACGAGCAGTACTTC
TRBV4-1	NA	TRBJ1-1	many	CASSRPTDTEAFF	TGCGCCAGCAGTCGCCCCACGGACACTGAAGCTTTCTTT
TRBV9	NA	TRBJ2-3	NA	CASQPLPAGDTQYF	TGTGCCAGCCAACCTCTCCCTGCCGGAGATACGCAGTACTTT
TRBV10-2	TRBD1	TRBJ1-5	few	CATSGTGPAQPQHF	TGCGCCACCTCCGGGACAGGGCCCGCTCAGCCCCAGCATTTT
TRBV20-1	NA	TRBJ1-3	NA	CSADPGNTIYF	TGCAGTGCGGATCCTGGAAACACCATATATTTT
TRBV14	TRBD1	TRBJ1-1	NA	CASSQDGTGGRRTEAFF	TGTGCCAGCAGCCAAGACGGGACAGGGGGCCGGCGGACTGAAGCTTTCTTT
TRBV2	TRBD2	TRBJ2-7	NA	CAIIAGSSYEQYF	TGTGCCATCATAGCGGGATCCTCCTACGAGCAGTACTTC
TRBV20-1	TRBD2	TRBJ2-5	NA	CSAYPTSGLQETQYF	TGCAGTGCCTATCCGACTAGCGGCCTCCAAGAGACCCAGTACTTC
TRBV5-1	NA	TRBJ2-2	NA	CASSLPATGRAGELFF	TGCGCCAGCAGCTTACCCGCAACAGGGAGGGCCGGGGAGCTGTTTTTT
TRBV24-1	NA	TRBJ2-1	NA	CATSDYYNEQFF	TGTGCCACCAGTGATTACTACAATGAGCAGTTCTTC
TRBV29-1	TRBD1	TRBJ1-1	few	CSVEGTGGTTEAFF	TGCAGCGTTGAGGGGACAGGGGGGACCACTGAAGCTTTCTTT
TRBV5-1	NA	TRBJ2-1	NA	CASSPDSFNEQFF	TGCGCCAGCAGCCCGGACAGTTTTAATGAGCAGTTCTTC
TRBV6-7	NA	TRBJ1-5	NA	CASSYENPQHF	TGTGCCAGCAGTTACGAGAACCCCCAGCATTTT
TRBV19	NA	TRBJ1-1	few	CASSQQRNTEAFF	TGTGCCAGTAGCCAACAGAGAAACACTGAAGCTTTCTTT
TRBV10-3	NA	TRBJ2-1	NA	CAISRSGTYKQDNEQFF	TGTGCCATCAGTAGAAGTGGGACATACAAGCAAGACAATGAGCAGTTCTTC
TRBV5-1	NA	TRBJ1-1	NA	CASSSPRDLTEAFF	TGCGCCAGCAGCTCGCCCAGGGATCTCACTGAAGCTTTCTTT
TRBV5-1	NA	TRBJ2-7	NA	CASSLIGTYEQYF	TGCGCCAGCAGCTTGATAGGAACCTACGAGCAGTACTTC
TRBV9	TRBD2	TRBJ2-1	NA	CASSHSGGVGNEQFF	TGTGCCAGCAGCCACAGCGGGGGTGTGGGCAATGAGCAGTTCTTC
TRBV7-2	NA	TRBJ1-2	NA	CASSPPNYGYTF	TGTGCCAGCAGCCCCCCTAACTATGGCTACACCTTC
TRBV24-1	NA	TRBJ2-5	NA	CATSDFRNNLHQETRYF	TGTGCCACCAGTGATTTCAGGAACAATTTACACCAAGAGACCCGGTACTTC
TRBV20-1	NA	TRBJ2-7	NA	CSARDSTSSYEQYF	TGCAGTGCTAGAGATTCCACTAGCTCCTACGAGCAGTACTTC
TRBV10-3	TRBD2	TRBJ2-7	once	CAISGVWTSGGAPYEQYF	TGTGCCATCAGTGGTGTGTGGACTAGCGGGGGGGCCCCTTACGAGCAGTACTTC
TRBV10-3	NA	TRBJ2-5	NA	CAISEGGTSSETQYF	TGTGCCATCAGTGAAGGGGGTACTAGCTCCGAGACCCAGTACTTC
TRBV7-2	TRBD1	TRBJ2-7	NA	CASSRRQGYEQYF	TGTGCCAGCAGCCGGAGACAGGGGTACGAGCAGTACTTC
TRBV15	NA	TRBJ2-2	few	CATSRDRGPTNTGELFF	TGTGCCACCAGCAGAGATCGGGGGCCAACGAACACCGGGGAGCTGTTTTTT
TRBV6-6	TRBD2	TRBJ2-1	many	CASSYVSSGYNEQFF	TGTGCCAGCAGTTACGTGTCTAGCGGATACAATGAGCAGTTCTTC
TRBV5-1	TRBD1	TRBJ1-2	NA	CASSSMRGTGGFGYTF	TGCGCTAGCAGCTCAATGCGGGGGACAGGGGGTTTTGGCTACACCTTC
TRBV24-1	TRBD1	TRBJ1-1	NA	CATSVRTGGITEAFF	TGTGCCACCAGTGTAAGGACAGGGGGGATCACTGAAGCTTTCTTT
TRBV9	NA	TRBJ2-1	NA	CASSPQMGGTEQFF	TGTGCCAGCAGCCCACAGATGGGCGGAACTGAGCAGTTCTTC
TRBV25-1	NA	TRBJ1-5	once	CASRPLTDTQHF	TGTGCCAGCAGACCTCTCACAGATACGCAGCATTTT
TRBV6-4	NA	TRBJ2-1	NA	CASSDLGVNEQFF	TGTGCCAGCAGTGACTTGGGGGTGAATGAGCAGTTCTTC
TRBV2	TRBD2	TRBJ2-7	few	CASSGPSGGAYEQYF	TGTGCCAGCAGTGGGCCTAGCGGGGGGGCCTACGAGCAGTACTTC
TRBV27	NA	TRBJ2-1	many	CASQGRYNEQFF	TGTGCCAGCCAAGGGAGGTACAATGAGCAGTTCTTC
TRBV5-1	TRBD2	TRBJ2-7	few	CASSYGTSGSYEQYF	TGCGCCAGCAGCTACGGGACTAGCGGCTCCTACGAGCAGTACTTC
TRBV19	TRBD1	TRBJ2-7	once	CASSISGQGAYEQYF	TGTGCCAGTAGTATTTCTGGACAGGGGGCTTACGAGCAGTACTTC
TRBV7-9	NA	TRBJ1-6	NA	CASSPLPGPDNSPLHF	TGTGCCAGCAGTCCACTCCCGGGGCCGGATAATTCACCCCTCCACTTT